The clone carrying this T cell receptor beta chain was counted only a few times. Its antigen is currently unknown. These data are taken from a study of cytomegalovirus exposure and HLA in healthy donors. Across the whole study: A data release that came early held approximately 85 million unique TCRs from HLA-typed donors. Study-level findings and limits: An analysis that was carried out later associated 16,000 or so TCR beta sequences with HLA alleles at 0.05 false discovery rate.

This CDR3 comprises 13 residues. The germline V and J ends were trimmed by 2 bases and 5 bases, with 6 bases remaining between them. Germline V gene data show CDR1 as MNHEY and CDR2 as SMNVEV (reference sequence). The PCR employed 60 Vbeta primers together with 13 Jbeta primers. In the original analysis: A later analysis tallied tens of millions of unique TCR beta chains, 8.5 million to 11 million of them shared. Measured with immunoSEQ multiplex PCR; TCRdb has only the in-frame clones, and not every one. V, J and clone size are taken as reported in that table, and D and trimming were inferred from the DNA itself. The sample has about 140,000 clones, about four fifths seen once.

What was sequenced was PBMCs. The receptor's source is a young man in good health and CMV-seronegative. The chain uses TRBV27 and TRBJ1-4; D may be TRBD1 (6 bases). CDR3 bases: TGTGCCAGCAGTTTAAGGGGGAATGAAAAACTGTTTTTT. Its translation: CASSLRGNEKLFF. Variable domain in full (rest from reference TRBV27 and TRBJ1-4): EAQVTQNPRYLITVTGKKLTVTCSQNMNHEYMSWYRQDPGLGLRQIYYSMNVEVTDKGDVPEGYKVSRKEKRNFPLILESPSPNQTSLYFCASSLRGNEKLFFGSGTQLSVL.